The 18 T cell receptor beta chains listed next were all sequenced from one sample in a study of shared clonotypes between healthy human individuals. Sequencing used immunoSEQ multiplex PCR; TCRdb keeps in-frame clones, though not all of them. The table has over a million clones, 75% to 85% seen once. Sequencing used memory CD4+ T cells from PBMCs. Subset described: CD45RA-negative fraction. The receptors were gathered from a young man in good health. Some clones in this sample may be carry-over from other donors' samples.

The J gene is TRBJ2-5, the V gene TRBV7-7; D possibly uses TRBD1 or TRBD2 (6 bases each). With 3 bases removed from V and 7 bases from J, the gap between germline ends came to 9 bases. Per germline, CDR1 SSHAT and CDR2 FNYEAQ (reference sequence). This CDR3 contains 12 residues. CDR3 nucleotides: TGTGCCAGCAGCTTCGAGGGGGGGACCCAGTACTTC. Amino acid sequence: CASSFEGGTQYF.

The chain combines TRBV30 with TRBJ1-5; TRBD1 is a possible D gene (5 bases). CDR1 and CDR2 from the germline V gene are GTSNPN and SVGIG (reference sequence). The CDR3 has 16 residues. V was cut by 3 bases and J by 3 bases, with 18 bases left in between. Written as DNA, the CDR3 is TGTGCCTGGAGCCTCGACCCGGGGGTATCCAATCAGCCCCAGCATTTT. This translates into CAWSLDPGVSNQPQHF.

J is TRBJ1-3 and V is TRBV7-2; D is unclear. CDR3 length: 14 amino acids. V lost 3 bases to trimming and J lost 1 base, with 7 bases between them. Germline values: CDR1 SGHTA, CDR2 FQGNSA. CDR3 in amino acids: CASSFGGSGNTIYF. The CDR3 DNA follows: TGTGCCAGCAGCTTTGGCGGATCTGGAAACACCATATATTTT.

The rearrangement joins TRBV7-2 to TRBJ1-4; D not resolved. Germline CDR1 reads SGHTA; CDR2 reads FQGNSA. V gave up 1 base and J gave up 3 bases, with 3 bases separating them. The CDR3 has 13 amino acids. The CDR3 protein is CASSLGANEKLFF. DNA for the CDR3: TGTGCCAGCAGCTTAGGTGCTAATGAAAAACTGTTTTTT. Complete variable domain (other parts from reference TRBV7-2 and TRBJ1-4): GAGVSQSPSNKVTEKGKDVELRCDPISGHTALYWYRQSLGQGLEFLIYFQGNSAPDKSGLPSDRFSAERTGGSVSTLTIQRTQQEDSAVYLCASSLGANEKLFFGSGTQLSVL.

This chain joins TRBV18 and TRBJ2-5, with D maybe TRBD1 (6 bases). The CDR3 has 15 amino acids. Trimming shortened V by 4 bases and J by 2 bases, and 14 bases separated the two germline ends. Germline V gene lookup returns CDR1 KGHSH and CDR2 LQKENI. The CDR3 DNA reads as TGTGCCAGCTCACAGCGGCAGGGACAACAAGAGACCCAGTACTTC. It specifies CASSQRQGQQETQYF.

The V call is TRBV5-1, the J call TRBJ2-2, with D perhaps matching TRBD1 (6 bases). This CDR3 is built from 12 residues. The V and J ends lost 5 bases and 4 bases respectively, with 6 bases between them. CDR1 and CDR2 (germline): SGHRS, YFSETQ. CDR3 in DNA: TGCGCCAGCAGGGACAGCACCGGGGAGCTGTTTTTT. It yields the protein CASRDSTGELFF.

V usage is TRBV30 and J usage is TRBJ1-4; a possible D gene is TRBD1 (5 bases). Germline CDR1 reads GTSNPN; CDR2 reads SVGIG (reference sequence). Between the trimmed V and J ends, which lost 5 bases and 4 bases, there was a span of 11 bases. The CDR3 is 13 amino acids. The chain's CDR3 is CAWAGRLNEKLFF. In nucleotides, the CDR3 is TGTGCCTGGGCGGGACGGCTTAATGAAAAACTGTTTTTT.

Of note for this clone: In the same sample, other DNA sequences code for this CDR3. V and J are TRBV6-5 and TRBJ2-7; 8 nucleotides agree with TRBD2. J was trimmed by 4 bases and V by 7 bases; bases with no gene match: 0. Germline-derived CDR1 and CDR2 are MNHEY and SVGAGI. CDR3 size: 11 residues. This CDR3 is CASTGGYEQYF. CDR3 bases: TGTGCCAGCACGGGGGGGTACGAGCAGTACTTC.

CDR3 sequence reads: CASSHGYNSPLHF. In DNA form, the CDR3 reads TGCGCCAGCAGCCATGGATATAATTCACCCCTCCACTTT. The V gene is TRBV4-3, the J gene TRBJ1-6; D is unclear. CDR1 is LGHNA and CDR2 is YSLEER in the germline V gene. V was pared by 3 bases and J by 4 bases, with 4 bases between. The CDR3 spans 13 residues.

This chain links TRBV10-2 with TRBJ2-7; 10 nucleotides line up with TRBD2. V lost 4 bases and J lost 6; bases outside the gene matches: 6. The CDR3 runs 14 residues. Looked up from germline, CDR1 is WSHSY and CDR2 is SAAADI. The CDR3 sequence: CASSGASGSSEQYF. Written as DNA, the CDR3 is TGCGCCAGCAGTGGGGCTAGCGGGAGTAGCGAGCAGTACTTC.

This sequence joins TRBV7-3 and TRBJ2-1, with D unclear. V was trimmed by 1 base and J by 5 bases, leaving 9 bases between them. CDR1 is SGHTA and CDR2 is FQGTGA in the germline V gene. The CDR3 totals 14 residues. CDR3 sequence reads: CASSLNGLDNEQFF. The CDR3 DNA is TGTGCCAGCAGCTTAAATGGTTTGGACAATGAGCAGTTCTTC. Using reference TRBV7-3 and TRBJ2-1 for the parts outside the CDR3, the full variable domain is GAGVSQTPSNKVTEKGKYVELRCDPISGHTALYWYRQSLGQGPEFLIYFQGTGAADDSGLPNDRFFAVRPEGSVSTLKIQRTERGDSAVYLCASSLNGLDNEQFFGPGTRLTVL.

The rearrangement joins TRBV6-6 to TRBJ2-7; D uncertain. Trimming took 3 bases from V and 4 from J, leaving 13 bases between them. CDR1 MNHNY and CDR2 SVGAGI come from the germline V gene (reference sequence). This CDR3 is built from 14 residues. The CDR3 DNA reads as TGTGCCAGCAGTTATATGGCGGCGACATACGAGCAGTACTTC. It yields the protein CASSYMAATYEQYF.

The rearrangement links TRBV5-1 to TRBJ1-1; D remains unclear. Trimming took off 4 bases at V and 2 bases at J, with 15 bases between the two ends. The CDR3 is 15 residues long. CDR1 is SGHRS, CDR2 YFSETQ, per germline. Here the CDR3 reads CASSPKTQVNTEAFF. The CDR3 DNA reads TGCGCCAGCAGCCCTAAGACGCAGGTCAACACTGAAGCTTTCTTT.

The rearrangement joins TRBV4-3 to TRBJ2-1, with 13 bases identical to TRBD2. Trimming cost V 4 bases and J 6 bases; bases outside gene matches: 6. CDR3 size: 16 residues. Germline V lookup: CDR1 LGHNA, CDR2 YSLEER. CDR3 loop: CASSRGGLAGANEQFF. CDR3 coding DNA: TGCGCCAGCAGCCGAGGAGGACTAGCGGGAGCCAATGAGCAGTTCTTC.

This clone was counted a few times. The rearrangement joins TRBV27 to TRBJ2-7; perhaps TRBD2 as D (5 bases). The germline CDR1 and CDR2 sequences are MNHEY and SMNVEV (reference sequence). The CDR3 length is 14 residues. CDR3 sequence reads: CQTGPLAKPYEQYF. The CDR3 coding sequence is TGTCAAACTGGTCCGCTAGCCAAGCCCTACGAGCAGTACTTC.

At least ten counts were recorded for this clone. Other DNA variants within this sample encode the same CDR3. The chain joins TRBV5-4 to TRBJ1-5; unclear D gene. Germline CDR1 reads SGHNT; CDR2 reads YYREEE (reference sequence). This CDR3 has 13 residues. V lost 0 bases to trimming and J lost 0 bases, with 1 base between them. The CDR3 protein is CASSLDSNQPQHF. Written as DNA, the CDR3 is TGTGCCAGCAGCTTGGATAGCAATCAGCCCCAGCATTTT.

Concerning this clone: The same CDR3 is also encoded by other DNA sequences in this sample. J is TRBJ2-2 and V is TRBV2; D is unclear. From germline, CDR1 is SNHLY and CDR2 FYNNEI. V was cut by 4 bases and J by 2 bases, with 5 bases left in between. This CDR3 has 13 residues. The CDR3 is CASSGQNTGELFF. The CDR3 DNA is TGTGCCAGCAGTGGACAAAACACCGGGGAGCTGTTTTTT.

The rearrangement links TRBV5-1 to TRBJ1-4; tentative D call: TRBD1 (6 bases). Deletions cut 4 bases from V and 12 bases from J, with 10 bases between. The CDR3 length is 11 residues. CDR1 is SGHRS, CDR2 YFSETQ, per germline. The CDR3 DNA reads TGCGCCAGCAGCCGGGGGGCAGAACTGTTTTTT. It translates to CASSRGAELFF.